This TCR beta chain was recovered during a study of blood T cell repertoires in COVID-19. About the study: Collection of acute and convalescent COVID-19 samples took place in the United States, Italy and Spain. PBMCs, B-cell-depleted T cells, or T cells were the source of the cDNA or gDNA that made up the material.

In the source study's methods: Reference gene primer amplification gave nucleated cell count estimates. Repertoires were generated with immunoSEQ multiplex PCR, while TCRdb's copy carries only in-frame clones and drops some. The V and J calls and the clone size are those of that table, but D and trimming were determined from the DNA. This repertoire shows 120,000 to 150,000 clones, 79% found once; its top ten account for approximately 8%. This clone has more than one count but fewer than ten. The receptor was isolated from a man aged 50-59 years with active or convalescent COVID-19. Specimen: peripheral blood.

As DNA, the CDR3 is TGTGCCAGTAGTATAGCATGCGAGGGGACAGGGAGCCGGGAGCAGTACTTC. Translation: CASSIACEGTGSREQYF. This chain uses TRBV19 with TRBJ2-7, with 9 bases aligning to TRBD1. The CDR3 spans 17 residues. The V gene end was trimmed by 1 base and the J gene end by 7 bases; junction bases not matched to a gene: 14. CDR1 and CDR2 from the germline V gene are LNHDA and SQIVND (reference sequence).